A selection of T cell receptor beta chains follows, all from one sample in a study of early T cells in non-severe SARS-CoV-2 infection. TCRdb recomputed calls from the 5' RACE reads with MiXCR, one row per CDR3 protein. The sample lists roughly 34,000 distinct CDR3 sequences; under 5.5% were seen once. The sample consisted of whole blood. The receptor set was obtained from an adult who was a healthcare worker with PCR-confirmed SARS-CoV-2 infection or an uninfected control (not recorded which). Both conserved end residues are part of each CDR3. A D gene is named only where the DNA matches it firmly. The size of a clone is reported for some rows only, either as once, few or many, or as a class for expanded clones.

d_gene,v_gene,abundance,j_gene,CDR3nt,CDR3aa
.,TRBV20-1,.,TRBJ2-7,TGCAGTGCTAGAGGAACAGGAGGTACCTACGAGCAGTACTTC,CSARGTGGTYEQYF
.,TRBV10-3,many,TRBJ2-7,TGTGCCATCAGTGAAGGGGGAGCTGGCTACGAGCAGTACTTC,CAISEGGAGYEQYF
.,TRBV27,.,TRBJ2-7,TGTGCCAGCAGTTCGGGCTCTTACGAGCAGTACTTC,CASSSGSYEQYF
TRBD2,TRBV10-3,many,TRBJ2-3,TGTGCCACCCGGGACTACGAGTACGGCACAGATACGCAGTATTTT,CATRDYEYGTDTQYF
.,TRBV5-4,few,TRBJ2-1,TGTGCCAGCAGCGTTAACGGGAGTCCTGAATTTCAGTTCTTC,CASSVNGSPEFQFF
.,TRBV2,many,TRBJ1-2,TGTGCCAGCATGGAGGTTTCTAACTATGGCTACACCTTC,CASMEVSNYGYTF
TRBD2,TRBV7-8,many,TRBJ2-7,TGTGCCAGCAGCTTCCCTAGCGGGGCCCACGAGCAGTACTTC,CASSFPSGAHEQYF
TRBD1,TRBV7-9,many,TRBJ1-5,TGTGCCAGCAGCTTAGGTAAAGGGGGCAATAGCAATCAGCCCCAGCATTTT,CASSLGKGGNSNQPQHF
TRBD1,TRBV28,few,TRBJ1-2,TGTGCCAGCAGTTTACTGGACAGGGGCGGCTACACCTTC,CASSLLDRGGYTF
.,TRBV29-1,many,TRBJ2-2,TGCAGCGTTCGGACCCTCACGAACACCGGGGAGCTGTTTTTT,CSVRTLTNTGELFF
TRBD2,TRBV5-1,few,TRBJ2-1,TGCGCCAGCAGCTCCCCGGTGTTTGGCGGGGGGGCGTACAATGAGCAGTTCTTC,CASSSPVFGGGAYNEQFF
TRBD2,TRBV7-6,many,TRBJ2-5,TGTGCCAGCAGCTCAAGAAAGGCTAGCGGGGGGGCCTTGGAGACCCAGTACTTC,CASSSRKASGGALETQYF
.,TRBV7-9,few,TRBJ1-5,TGTGCCAGCAGCTTAACAGGACATAGCAATCAGCCCCAGCATTTT,CASSLTGHSNQPQHF